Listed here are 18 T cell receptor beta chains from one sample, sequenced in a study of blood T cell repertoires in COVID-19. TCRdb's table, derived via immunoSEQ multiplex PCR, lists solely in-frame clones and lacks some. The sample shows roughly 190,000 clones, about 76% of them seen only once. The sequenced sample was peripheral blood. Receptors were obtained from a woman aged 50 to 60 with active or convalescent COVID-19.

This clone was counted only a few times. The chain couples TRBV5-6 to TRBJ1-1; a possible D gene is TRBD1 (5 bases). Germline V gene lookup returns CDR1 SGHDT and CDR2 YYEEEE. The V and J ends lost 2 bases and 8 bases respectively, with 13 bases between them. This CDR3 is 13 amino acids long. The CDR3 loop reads CASSLKVAGEAFF. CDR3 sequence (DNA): TGTGCCAGCAGCTTAAAAGTCGCAGGGGAAGCTTTCTTT.

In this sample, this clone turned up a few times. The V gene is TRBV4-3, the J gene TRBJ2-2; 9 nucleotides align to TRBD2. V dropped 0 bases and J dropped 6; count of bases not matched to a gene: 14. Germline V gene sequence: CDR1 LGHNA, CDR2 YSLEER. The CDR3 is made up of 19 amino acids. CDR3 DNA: TGCGCCAGCAGCCAAGATCCCCCTAGCGGGACCTGGGAGGCCGGGGAGCTGTTTTTT. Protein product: CASSQDPPSGTWEAGELFF.

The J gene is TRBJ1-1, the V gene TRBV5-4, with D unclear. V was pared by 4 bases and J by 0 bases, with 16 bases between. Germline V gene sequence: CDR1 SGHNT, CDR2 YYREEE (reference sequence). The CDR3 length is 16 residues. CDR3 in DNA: TGTGCCAGCAGCCCAATGGAGAGAGGGATGAACACTGAAGCTTTCTTT. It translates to CASSPMERGMNTEAFF.

The CDR3, as DNA: TGCAGCGCGCGGGACAGGCCCTACGAGCAGTACTTC. This encodes CSARDRPYEQYF. This chain links TRBV29-1 with TRBJ2-7; TRBD1 aligns across 8 bases. This CDR3 is 12 amino acids long. V shed 7 bases, J shed 2 bases, and the junction held 4 bases outside the gene matches. CDR1 is SQVTM and CDR2 is ANQGSEA in the germline V gene.

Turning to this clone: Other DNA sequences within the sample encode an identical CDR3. The CDR3 nucleotides read TGTGCCAGCAGCTTAGGTTTGGCAGGGGGGACAGATACGCAGTATTTT. Amino acids: CASSLGLAGGTDTQYF. This chain uses TRBV7-2 with TRBJ2-3; TRBD1 is a possible D gene (7 bases). Looked up from germline, CDR1 is SGHTA and CDR2 is FQGNSA. This CDR3 has 16 residues. V lost 1 base, J lost 3 bases, and 14 bases lay in between.

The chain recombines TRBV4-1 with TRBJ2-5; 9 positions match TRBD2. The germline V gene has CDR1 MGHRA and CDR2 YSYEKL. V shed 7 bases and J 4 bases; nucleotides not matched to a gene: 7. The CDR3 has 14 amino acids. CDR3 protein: CASKAGGPAETQYF. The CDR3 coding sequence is TGCGCCAGCAAGGCGGGGGGGCCCGCAGAGACCCAGTACTTC.

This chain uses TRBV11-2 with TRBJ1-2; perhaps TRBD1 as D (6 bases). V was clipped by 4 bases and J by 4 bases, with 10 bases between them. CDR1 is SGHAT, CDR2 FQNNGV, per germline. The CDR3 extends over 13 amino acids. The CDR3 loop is CASSSTGPYGYTF. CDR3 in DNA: TGTGCCAGCAGCTCTACAGGGCCCTATGGCTACACCTTC.

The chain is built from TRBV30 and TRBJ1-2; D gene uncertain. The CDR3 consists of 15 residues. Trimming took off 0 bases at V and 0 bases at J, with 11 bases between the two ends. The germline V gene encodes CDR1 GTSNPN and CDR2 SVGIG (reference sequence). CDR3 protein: CAWSVQILSNYGYTF. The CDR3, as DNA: TGTGCCTGGAGTGTACAGATCCTTTCTAACTATGGCTACACCTTC.

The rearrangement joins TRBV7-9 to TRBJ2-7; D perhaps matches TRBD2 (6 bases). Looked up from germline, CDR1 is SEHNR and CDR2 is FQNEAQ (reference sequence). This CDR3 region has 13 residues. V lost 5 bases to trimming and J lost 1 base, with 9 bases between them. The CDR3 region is CASSPGTSYEQYF. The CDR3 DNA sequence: TGTGCCAGCAGCCCCGGGACTTCCTACGAGCAGTACTTC.

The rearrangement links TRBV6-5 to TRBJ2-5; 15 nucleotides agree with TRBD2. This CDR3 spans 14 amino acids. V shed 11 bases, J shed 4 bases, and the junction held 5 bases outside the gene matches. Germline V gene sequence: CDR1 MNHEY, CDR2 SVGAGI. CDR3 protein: CAGTGLAGGETQYF. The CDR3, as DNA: TGTGCCGGTACGGGACTAGCGGGAGGAGAGACCCAGTACTTC.

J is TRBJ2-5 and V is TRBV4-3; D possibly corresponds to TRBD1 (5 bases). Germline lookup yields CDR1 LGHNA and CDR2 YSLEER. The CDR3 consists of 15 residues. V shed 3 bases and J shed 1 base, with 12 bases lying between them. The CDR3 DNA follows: TGCGCCAGCAGCCAGCAAACAGGCGTCCAAGAGACCCAGTACTTC. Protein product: CASSQQTGVQETQYF.

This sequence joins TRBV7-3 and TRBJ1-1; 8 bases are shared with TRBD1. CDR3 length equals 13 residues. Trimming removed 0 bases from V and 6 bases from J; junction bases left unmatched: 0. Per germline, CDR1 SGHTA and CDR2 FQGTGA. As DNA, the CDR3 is TGTGCCAGCAGCTTAACGACAGGGGCTGAAGCTTTCTTT. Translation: CASSLTTGAEAFF.

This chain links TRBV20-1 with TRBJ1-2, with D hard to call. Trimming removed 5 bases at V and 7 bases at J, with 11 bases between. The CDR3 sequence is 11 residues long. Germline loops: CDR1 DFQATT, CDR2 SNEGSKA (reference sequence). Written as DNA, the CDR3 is TGCAGTGCTTTCGGACTTTCTGGCTACACCTTC. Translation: CSAFGLSGYTF.

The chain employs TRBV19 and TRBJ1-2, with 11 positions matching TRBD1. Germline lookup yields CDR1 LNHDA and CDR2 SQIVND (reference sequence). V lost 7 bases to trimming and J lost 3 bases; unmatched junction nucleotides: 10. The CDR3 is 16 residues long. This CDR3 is CASTRTGGERDYGYTF. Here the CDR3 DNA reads TGTGCCAGTACCCGGACAGGGGGCGAGAGGGACTATGGCTACACCTTC.

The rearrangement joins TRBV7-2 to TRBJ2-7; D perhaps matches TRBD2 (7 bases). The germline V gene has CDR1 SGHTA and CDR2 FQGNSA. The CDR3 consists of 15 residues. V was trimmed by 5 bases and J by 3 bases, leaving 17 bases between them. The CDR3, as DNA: TGTGCCAGCAGCCCGGAGGGGGGGTCCTTCTACGAGCAGTACTTC. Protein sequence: CASSPEGGSFYEQYF.

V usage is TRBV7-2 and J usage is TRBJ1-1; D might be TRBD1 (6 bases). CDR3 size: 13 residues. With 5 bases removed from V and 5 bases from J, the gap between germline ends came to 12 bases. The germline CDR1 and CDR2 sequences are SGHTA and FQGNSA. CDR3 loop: CASSVQGKTEAFF. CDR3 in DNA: TGTGCCAGCAGCGTACAGGGAAAAACTGAAGCTTTCTTT.

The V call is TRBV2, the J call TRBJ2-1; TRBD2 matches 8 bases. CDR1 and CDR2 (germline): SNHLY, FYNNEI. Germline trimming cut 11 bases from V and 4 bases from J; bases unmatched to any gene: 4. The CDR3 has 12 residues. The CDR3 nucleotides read TGTGCCGGGGGACTAGAGTACAATGAGCAGTTCTTC. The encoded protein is CAGGLEYNEQFF.

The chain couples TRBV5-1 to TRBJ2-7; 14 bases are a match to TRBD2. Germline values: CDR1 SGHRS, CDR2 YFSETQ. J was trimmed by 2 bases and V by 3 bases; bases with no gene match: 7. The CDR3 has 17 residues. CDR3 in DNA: TGCGCCAGCAGCTCCGGGACTAGCGGGGGACAAACCTACGAGCAGTACTTC. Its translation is CASSSGTSGGQTYEQYF.